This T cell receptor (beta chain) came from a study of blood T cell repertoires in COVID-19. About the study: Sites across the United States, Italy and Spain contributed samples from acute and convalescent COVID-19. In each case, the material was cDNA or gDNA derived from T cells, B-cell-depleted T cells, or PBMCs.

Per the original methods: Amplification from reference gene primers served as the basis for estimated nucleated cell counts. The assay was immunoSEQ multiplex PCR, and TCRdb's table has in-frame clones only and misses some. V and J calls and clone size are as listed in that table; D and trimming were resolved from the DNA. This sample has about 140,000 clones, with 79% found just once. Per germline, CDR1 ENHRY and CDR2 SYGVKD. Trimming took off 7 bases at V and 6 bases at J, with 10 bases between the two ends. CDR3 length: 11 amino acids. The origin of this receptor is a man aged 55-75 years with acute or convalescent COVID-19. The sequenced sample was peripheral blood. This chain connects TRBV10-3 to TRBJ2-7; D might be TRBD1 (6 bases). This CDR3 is CAIKGDGEQYF. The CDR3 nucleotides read TGTGCCATCAAGGGGGACGGCGAGCAGTACTTC.